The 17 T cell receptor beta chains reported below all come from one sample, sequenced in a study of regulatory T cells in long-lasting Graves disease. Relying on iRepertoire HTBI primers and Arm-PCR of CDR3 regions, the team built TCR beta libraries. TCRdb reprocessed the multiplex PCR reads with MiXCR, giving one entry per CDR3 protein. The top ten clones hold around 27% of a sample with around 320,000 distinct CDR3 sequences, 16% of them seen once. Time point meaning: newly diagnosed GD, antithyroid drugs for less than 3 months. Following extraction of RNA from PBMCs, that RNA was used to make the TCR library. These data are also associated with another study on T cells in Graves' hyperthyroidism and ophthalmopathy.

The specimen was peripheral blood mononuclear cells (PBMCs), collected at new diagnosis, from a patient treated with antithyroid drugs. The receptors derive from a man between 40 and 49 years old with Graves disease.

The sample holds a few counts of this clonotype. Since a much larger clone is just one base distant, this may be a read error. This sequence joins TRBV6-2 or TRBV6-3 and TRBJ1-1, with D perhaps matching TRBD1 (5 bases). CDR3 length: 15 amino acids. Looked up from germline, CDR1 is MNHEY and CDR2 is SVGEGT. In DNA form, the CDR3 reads TGTGCCAGCAGTGGCCGACCCGGGGCGCATACTGGAGCTTTCTTT. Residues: CASSGRPGAHTGAFF.

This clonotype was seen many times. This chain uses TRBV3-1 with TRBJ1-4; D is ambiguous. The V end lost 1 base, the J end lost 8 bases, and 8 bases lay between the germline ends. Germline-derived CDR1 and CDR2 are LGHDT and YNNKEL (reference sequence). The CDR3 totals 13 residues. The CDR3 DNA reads TGTGCCAGCAGCCAAGGGAGTCAAGAAAAACTGTTTTTT. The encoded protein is CASSQGSQEKLFF.

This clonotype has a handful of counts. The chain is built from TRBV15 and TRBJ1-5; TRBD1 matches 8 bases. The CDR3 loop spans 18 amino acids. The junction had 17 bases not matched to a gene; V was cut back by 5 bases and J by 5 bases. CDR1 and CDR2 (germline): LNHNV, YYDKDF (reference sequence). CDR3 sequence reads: CATSPLGSRDRRYQPQHF. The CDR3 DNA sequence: TGTGCCACCAGCCCCTTGGGGTCTAGGGACAGGCGGTATCAGCCCCAGCATTTT.

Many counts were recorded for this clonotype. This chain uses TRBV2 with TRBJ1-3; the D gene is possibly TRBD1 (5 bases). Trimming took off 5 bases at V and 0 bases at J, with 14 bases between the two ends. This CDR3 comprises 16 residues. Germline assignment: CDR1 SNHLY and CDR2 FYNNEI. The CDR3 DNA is TGTGCCAGCAGTCCCCAGGGTCTGAGCTCTGGAAACACCATATATTTT. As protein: CASSPQGLSSGNTIYF.

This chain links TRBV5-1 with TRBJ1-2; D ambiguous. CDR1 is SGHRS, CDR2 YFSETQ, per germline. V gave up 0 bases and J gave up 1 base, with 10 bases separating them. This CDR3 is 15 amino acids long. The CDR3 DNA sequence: TGCGCCAGCAGCTTGGGCGGACTACTTAACTATGGCTACACCTTC. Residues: CASSLGGLLNYGYTF.

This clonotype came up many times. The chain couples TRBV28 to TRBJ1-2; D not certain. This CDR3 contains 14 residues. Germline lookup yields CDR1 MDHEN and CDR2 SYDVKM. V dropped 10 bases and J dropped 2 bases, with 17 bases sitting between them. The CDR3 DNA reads TGTGCCACCTATGATTTTGTGAGGAACTATGGCTACACCTTC. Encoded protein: CATYDFVRNYGYTF.

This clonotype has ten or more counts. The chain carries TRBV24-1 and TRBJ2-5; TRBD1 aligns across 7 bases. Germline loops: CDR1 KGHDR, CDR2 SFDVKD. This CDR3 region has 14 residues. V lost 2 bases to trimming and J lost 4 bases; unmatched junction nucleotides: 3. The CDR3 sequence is CATSDYRGRETQYF. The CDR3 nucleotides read TGTGCCACCAGTGATTACAGGGGACGAGAGACCCAGTACTTC.

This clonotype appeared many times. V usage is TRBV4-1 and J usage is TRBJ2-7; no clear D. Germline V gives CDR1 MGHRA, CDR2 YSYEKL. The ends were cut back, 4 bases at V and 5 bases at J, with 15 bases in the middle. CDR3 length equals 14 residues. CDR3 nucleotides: TGCGCCAGCAGCCCCCGCAACGATGGAAACGAGCAGTACTTC. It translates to CASSPRNDGNEQYF.

CDR3 DNA sequence: TGTGCCAGCAGTGAATTCGGACCCTCCTATGGCTACACCTTC. It specifies CASSEFGPSYGYTF. The chain recombines TRBV2 with TRBJ1-2, with D unresolved. V was shortened by 2 bases and J by 4 bases, with 11 bases between the two germline ends. Germline loops: CDR1 SNHLY, CDR2 FYNNEI. The CDR3 has 14 amino acids.

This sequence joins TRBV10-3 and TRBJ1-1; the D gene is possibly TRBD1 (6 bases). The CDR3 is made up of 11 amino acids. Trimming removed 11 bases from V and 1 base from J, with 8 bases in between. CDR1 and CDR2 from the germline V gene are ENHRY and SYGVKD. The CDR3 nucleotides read TGTGCCGCCAGGGGGAACACTGAAGCTTTCTTT. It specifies CAARGNTEAFF.

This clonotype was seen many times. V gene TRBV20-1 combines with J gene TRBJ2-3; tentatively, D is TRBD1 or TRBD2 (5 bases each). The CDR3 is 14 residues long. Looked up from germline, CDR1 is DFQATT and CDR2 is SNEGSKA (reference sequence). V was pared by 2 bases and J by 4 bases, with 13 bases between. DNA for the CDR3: TGCAGTGCTAGACTCCCCGGGGCTCCAGATACGCAGTATTTT. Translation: CSARLPGAPDTQYF.

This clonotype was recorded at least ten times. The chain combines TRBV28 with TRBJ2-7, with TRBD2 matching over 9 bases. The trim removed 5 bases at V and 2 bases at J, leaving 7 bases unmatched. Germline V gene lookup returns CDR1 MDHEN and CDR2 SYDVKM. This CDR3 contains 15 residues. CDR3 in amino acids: CASSALAGATYEQYF. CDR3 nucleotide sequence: TGTGCCAGCAGTGCGTTAGCGGGGGCGACCTACGAGCAGTACTTC. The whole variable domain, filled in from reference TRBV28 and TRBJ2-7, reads DVKVTQSSRYLVKRTGEKVFLECVQDMDHENMFWYRQDPGLGLRLIYFSYDVKMKEKGDIPEGYSVSREKKERFSLILESASTNQTSMYLCASSALAGATYEQYFGPGTRLTVT.

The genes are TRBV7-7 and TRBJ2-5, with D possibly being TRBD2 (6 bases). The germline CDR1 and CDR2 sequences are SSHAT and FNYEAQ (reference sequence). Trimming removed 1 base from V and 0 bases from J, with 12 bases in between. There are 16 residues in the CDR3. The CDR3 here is CASSLGVGGYQETQYF. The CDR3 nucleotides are TGTGCCAGCAGCTTAGGAGTTGGGGGGTACCAAGAGACCCAGTACTTC.

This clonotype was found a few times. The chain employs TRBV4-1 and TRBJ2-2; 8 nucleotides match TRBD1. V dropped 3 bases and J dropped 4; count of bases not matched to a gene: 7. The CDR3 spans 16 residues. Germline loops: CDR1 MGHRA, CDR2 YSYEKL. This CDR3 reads CASSHGDRRSTGELFF. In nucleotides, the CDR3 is TGCGCCAGCAGCCACGGGGACAGGCGGAGCACCGGGGAGCTGTTTTTT.

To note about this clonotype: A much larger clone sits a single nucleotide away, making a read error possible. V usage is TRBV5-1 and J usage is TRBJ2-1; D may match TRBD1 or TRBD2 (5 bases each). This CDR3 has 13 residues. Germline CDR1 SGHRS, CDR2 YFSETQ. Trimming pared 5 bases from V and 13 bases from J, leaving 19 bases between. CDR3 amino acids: CASRGQGLREQFF. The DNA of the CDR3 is TGCGCCAGCAGAGGGCAGGGCCTACGGGAACAGTTCTTC.

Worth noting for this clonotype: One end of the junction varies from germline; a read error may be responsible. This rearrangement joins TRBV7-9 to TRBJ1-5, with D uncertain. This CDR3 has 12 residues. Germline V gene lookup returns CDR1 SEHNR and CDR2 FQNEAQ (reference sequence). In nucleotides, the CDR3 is TGTGCCAGCGGCTTATTGAGTCAGCCCCAGCATTTT. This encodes CASGLLSQPQHF.

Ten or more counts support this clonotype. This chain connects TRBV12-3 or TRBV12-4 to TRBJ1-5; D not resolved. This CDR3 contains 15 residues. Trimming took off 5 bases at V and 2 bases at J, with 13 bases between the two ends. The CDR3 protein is CASSLGVGRNQPQHF. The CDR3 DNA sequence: TGTGCCAGCAGTCTAGGAGTCGGGCGCAATCAGCCCCAGCATTTT.